This T cell receptor (beta chain) was recovered during a study of T cell clonotyping in hematopoietic cell transplantation. Across the study: Recipient samples before transplant were obtained post-cytoreduction. Regarding the study as a whole: CD4 and CD8 repertoire contributions could not be separated without sorting.

Sample time point: recipient sample about 28 days before transplant, after cytoreduction. Recipient blood drawn about 28 days pretransplant and days 30, 100, 180 after. Note on this clone: What it recognizes is unknown.

Germline lookup yields CDR1 SGHVS and CDR2 FQNEAQ. CDR3 length: 14 amino acids. Germline trimming cut 4 bases from V and 13 bases from J; bases unmatched to any gene: 8. Here immunoSEQ multiplex PCR was the method, and the copy in TCRdb shows in-frame clones only, minus some. The data show about 76,000 clones, 90% to 97% seen once. The clonotype originates from a woman in her 50s with acute myeloid leukemia. Some clones in this sample may be carry-over from other donors' samples. The V gene is TRBV7-8, the J gene TRBJ2-1; 12 nucleotides match TRBD1. The source was peripheral blood mononuclear cells, collected before stem cell transplant. CDR3 region: CASSSGGTGGNQFF. CDR3 coding DNA: TGTGCCAGCAGCTCAGGGGGGACAGGGGGCAATCAGTTCTTC.